This TCR beta chain was retrieved from a study of T cells in tumors after PD-1 blockade. Study at large: No patient had prior checkpoint blockade, systemic immunosuppression, or radiotherapy within 4 weeks. Mean per blood sample: 113,528 templates (24,679-257,772), roughly 34,000 unique clonotypes.

This CDR3 has 13 amino acids. V dropped 5 bases and J dropped 9 bases, with 14 bases sitting between them. The germline V gene has CDR1 SGHVS and CDR2 FNYEAQ. Sequencing was performed with immunoSEQ multiplex PCR; in TCRdb, only in-frame clones are kept and a portion is missing. The sample has approximately 63,000 clones, approximately 79% seen once; the top ten hold approximately 4.5%. The specimen comprised PBMCs, sampled after anti-PD-1 treatment. This chain links TRBV7-6 with TRBJ2-1; perhaps TRBD1 as D (6 bases). The receptor was isolated from a human donor with basal cell carcinoma. CDR3 in amino acids: CASSHGQIGEQFF. CDR3 bases: TGTGCCAGCAGCCATGGACAGATCGGTGAGCAGTTCTTC.